This TCR beta chain was identified during a study of Ad26.COV2.S vaccination and SARS-CoV-2 variants (dated by TCRdb to 2020 to 2022). In terms of the full investigation: Donors in the vaccine arm were drawn from COV1001, a phase I-IIa trial of Ad26.COV2.S in healthy adults that was multicentre, randomized, double-blind and placebo-controlled. Ad26.COV2.S was administered intramuscularly at a dose of 5x10^10 or 1x10^11 viral particles, either as one shot or as two shots given 56 days apart. The TCR-sequenced set comprised approximately 30 samples: some 19 Ad26.COV2.S vaccine recipients, 5 placebo recipients and 8 SARS-CoV-2 convalescent individuals. Participants in the trial were split at random into five groups of five each, receiving low-dose or high-dose Ad26.COV2.S once or twice, or else placebo on both occasions. TCRbeta repertoire sequencing was used to assess the specificity and breadth of SARS-CoV-2-reactive T cell receptors after Ad26.COV2.S vaccination. Throughout the experiments and outcome assessment, investigators stayed blinded to trial group allocation. Broad study findings and their caveats: Comparing responses between vaccine doses or regimens was not something the study was powered to do. Higher spike-specific TCR breadth was observed in Ad26.COV2.S recipients than in placebo recipients (P = 0.0014). Comparable non-spike TCR breadth was observed between vaccine and placebo recipients, consistent with only spike being contained in the vaccine. It was noted by the authors that total T cell responses may have been underestimated by the TCR breadth and depth analyses. After vaccination, spike-specific CD8+ and CD4+ T cell responses were reported to show substantial breadth.

Counted from cysteine to phenylalanine, this CDR3 has 15 amino acids. The DNA shown is the 45-base CDR3, in frame from base 1. The germline V gene specifies MRHNA as CDR1 and SNTAGT as CDR2. From V the trimming removes 5 bases and from J it removes 3 bases, while the gene matches leave 9 bases of the junction unaccounted for. The sample's treatment or condition label is to be understood as: 15 to 20 received Ad26.COV2.S at low or high dose, single or two shots; about five received placebo; per-sample allocation not given. For vaccine and placebo recipients, repertoires were sequenced using samples collected on day 63 after the first injection. In Cohort 1b, around 23 adults aged 18-55 years were enrolled at a single site in Boston, USA, between 29 July and 7 August 2020. Ad26.COV2.S was a replication-incompetent adenovirus type 26 vector expressing a prefusion-stabilized SARS-CoV-2 spike protein from the original Wuhan strain.

The immunoSEQ Assay was the method used to sequence TCRbeta CDR3 regions. After extraction, genomic DNA underwent amplification by bias-controlled multiplex PCR, followed by high-throughput sequencing. In the original analysis: To quantify the absolute abundance of each unique TCRbeta CDR3 region, sequences were collapsed and filtered. Usable DNA was measured by amplifying reference genes present in all nucleated cells, and TCRbeta template counts were normalized to that usable DNA to estimate T cell fraction. Repertoire TCRs were annotated as SARS-CoV-2-specific by exact matching of V gene, CDR3 amino acid sequence and J gene to a known reactive TCR set. The reference SARS-CoV-2 TCR set was derived from MIRA and filtered for enrichment in COVID-19-positive ImmuneCODE repertoires, a step that removed public or cross-reactive TCRs. Using the MIRA antigens, annotated TCRs were further analysed by specific ORF or by position within an ORF. Breadth was defined as annotated unique rearrangements over total unique productive rearrangements; depth was the summed frequency of those rearrangements. Two-sided Wilcoxon rank-sum tests were applied when comparing TCR breadth between groups. TCRdb provides this immuneACCESS table in a form limited to in-frame rearrangements. Some clones are lacking; in checked studies, under half of them reflect an unresolved V gene, and why the rest are absent is not known. That table supplies the V and J calls and clone size; D and trimming were determined from the DNA. A total of approximately 500,000 clones appear in this sample, about 83% of them only once. The ten largest make up about 13% of the sample.

Concerning this clone itself: Its antigen remains undetermined. No base-level quality is on record; no much larger clone is a single base apart.

This chain is built from TRBV6-4 and TRBJ1-2, and 7 junction bases match TRBD1. The material was peripheral blood, obtained in a trial of Ad26.COV2.S vaccine versus placebo. The receptor was isolated from a person aged 18-60 years who received the Ad26.COV2.S COVID-19 vaccine or a placebo. The CDR3 protein sequence reads: CASSKSFRGDYGYTF. The DNA sequence reads TGTGCCAGCAGTAAGTCCTTCAGGGGGGACTATGGCTACACCTTC.